This T cell receptor beta chain was documented in a study of cytomegalovirus exposure and HLA in healthy donors. Germline assignment: CDR1 LNHDA and CDR2 SQIVND (reference sequence). The CDR3 length is 14 residues. The V end was cut by 5 bases, the J end by 1 base, with 11 bases between. It was with 60 Vbeta and 13 Jbeta primers that the PCR ran. The data were produced by immunoSEQ multiplex PCR, yet TCRdb's version contains in-frame clones alone and is incomplete. The repertoire holds 160,000 or so clones, with over 75% as singletons. Sequenced input: PBMCs. This chain joins TRBV19 and TRBJ1-1; TRBD1 might be the D (5 bases). The receptor was derived from a woman aged 45 to 65 in good health and CMV-seronegative. As DNA, the CDR3 is TGTGCCAGTAGTTTTAGAACAGGGAACACTGAAGCTTTCTTT. Translated, it gives CASSFRTGNTEAFF.